Sequencing of this TCR beta chain was carried out in a study of blood T cell repertoires in COVID-19. This clone was seen only once. Sequencing was performed with immunoSEQ multiplex PCR; in TCRdb, only in-frame clones are kept and a portion is missing. Here the sample spans roughly 73,000 clones, approximately 89% being singletons. CDR1 and CDR2 from the germline V gene are MGHRA and YSYEKL. This CDR3 region has 15 residues. V dropped 0 bases and J dropped 6; count of bases not matched to a gene: 8. The source material was peripheral blood. This chain links TRBV4-1 with TRBJ2-7; TRBD1 matches 7 bases. This TCR was sampled from a man aged 80 or over with acute or convalescent COVID-19. CDR3: CASSQDQGQLREQYF. The CDR3 DNA sequence: TGCGCCAGCAGCCAAGATCAGGGACAGCTTCGCGAGCAGTACTTC.